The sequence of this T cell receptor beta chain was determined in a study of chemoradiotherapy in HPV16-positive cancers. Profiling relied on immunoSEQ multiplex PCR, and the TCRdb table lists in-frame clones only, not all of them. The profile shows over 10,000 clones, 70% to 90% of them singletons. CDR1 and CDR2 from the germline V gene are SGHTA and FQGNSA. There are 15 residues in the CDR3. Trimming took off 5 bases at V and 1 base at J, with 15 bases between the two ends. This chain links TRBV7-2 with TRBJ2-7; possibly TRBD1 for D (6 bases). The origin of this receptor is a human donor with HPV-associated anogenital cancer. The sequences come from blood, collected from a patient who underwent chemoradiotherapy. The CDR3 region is CASSRNRAPSYEQYF. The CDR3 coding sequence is TGTGCCAGCAGCCGAAACAGGGCACCATCCTACGAGCAGTACTTC.